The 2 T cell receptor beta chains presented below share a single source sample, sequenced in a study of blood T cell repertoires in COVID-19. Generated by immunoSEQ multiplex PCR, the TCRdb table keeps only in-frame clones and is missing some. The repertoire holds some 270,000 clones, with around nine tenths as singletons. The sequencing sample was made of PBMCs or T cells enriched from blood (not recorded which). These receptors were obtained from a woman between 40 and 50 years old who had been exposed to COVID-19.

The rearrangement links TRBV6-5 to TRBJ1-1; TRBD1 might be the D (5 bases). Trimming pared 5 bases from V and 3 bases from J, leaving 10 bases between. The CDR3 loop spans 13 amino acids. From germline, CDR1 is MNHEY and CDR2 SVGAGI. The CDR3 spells CASSQIGDTEAFF. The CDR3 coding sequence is TGTGCCAGCAGTCAAATAGGGGACACTGAAGCTTTCTTT.

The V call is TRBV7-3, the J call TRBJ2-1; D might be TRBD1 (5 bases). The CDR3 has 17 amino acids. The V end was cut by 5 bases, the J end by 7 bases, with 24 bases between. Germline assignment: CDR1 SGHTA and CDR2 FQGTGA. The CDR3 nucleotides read TGTGCCAGCAGCCGGTCTCGGAGTGGGCAGGGTGGAAATGAGCAGTTCTTC. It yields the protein CASSRSRSGQGGNEQFF.